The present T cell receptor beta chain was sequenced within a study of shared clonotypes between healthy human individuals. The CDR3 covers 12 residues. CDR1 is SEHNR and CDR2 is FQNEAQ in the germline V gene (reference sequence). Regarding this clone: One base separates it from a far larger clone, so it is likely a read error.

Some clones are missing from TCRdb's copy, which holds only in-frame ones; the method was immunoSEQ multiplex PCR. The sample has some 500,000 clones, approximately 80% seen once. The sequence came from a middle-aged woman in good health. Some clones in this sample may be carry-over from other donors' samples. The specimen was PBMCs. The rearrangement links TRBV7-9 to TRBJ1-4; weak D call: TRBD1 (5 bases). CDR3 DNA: TGTGCCATGGGGGGTACTAATGAAAAACTGTGTTTT. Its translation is CAMGGTNEKLCF.